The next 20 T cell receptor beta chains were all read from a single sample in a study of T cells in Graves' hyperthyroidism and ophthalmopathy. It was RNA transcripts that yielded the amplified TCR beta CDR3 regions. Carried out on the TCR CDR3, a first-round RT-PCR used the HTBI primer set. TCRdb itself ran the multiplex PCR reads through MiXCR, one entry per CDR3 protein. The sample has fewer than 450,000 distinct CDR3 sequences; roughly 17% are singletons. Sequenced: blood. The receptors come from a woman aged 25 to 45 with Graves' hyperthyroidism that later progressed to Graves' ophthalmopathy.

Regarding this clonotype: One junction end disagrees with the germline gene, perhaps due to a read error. This CDR3 is CAGSLAGEYNEQFF. Written as DNA, the CDR3 is TGCGCCGGCAGCTTGGCCGGAGAGTACAATGAGCAGTTCTTC. The rearrangement joins TRBV5-1 to TRBJ2-1; the D is unclear. Germline V CDR1 and CDR2: SGHRS, YFSETQ. This CDR3 is 14 amino acids long.

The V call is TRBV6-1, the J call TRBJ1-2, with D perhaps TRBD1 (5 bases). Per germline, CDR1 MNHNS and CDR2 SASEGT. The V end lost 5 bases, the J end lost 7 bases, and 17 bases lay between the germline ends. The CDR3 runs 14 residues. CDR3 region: CASSSVRVGSGYTF. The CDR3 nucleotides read TGTGCCAGCAGTTCGGTCAGGGTTGGATCTGGCTACACCTTC.

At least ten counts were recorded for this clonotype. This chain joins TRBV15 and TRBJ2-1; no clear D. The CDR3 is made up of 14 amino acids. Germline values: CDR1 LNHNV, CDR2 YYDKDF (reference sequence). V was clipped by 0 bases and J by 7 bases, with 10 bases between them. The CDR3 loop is CATSRDFDGNEQFF. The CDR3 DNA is TGTGCCACCAGCAGAGATTTCGATGGGAATGAGCAGTTCTTC.

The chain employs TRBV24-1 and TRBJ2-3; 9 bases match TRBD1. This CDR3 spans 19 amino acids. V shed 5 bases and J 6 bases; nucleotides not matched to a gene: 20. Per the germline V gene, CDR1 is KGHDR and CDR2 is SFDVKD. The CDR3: CATSVIYTRDREVTDTQYF. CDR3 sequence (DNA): TGTGCCACCAGTGTGATTTACACCCGGGACAGGGAAGTTACCGATACGCAGTATTTT.

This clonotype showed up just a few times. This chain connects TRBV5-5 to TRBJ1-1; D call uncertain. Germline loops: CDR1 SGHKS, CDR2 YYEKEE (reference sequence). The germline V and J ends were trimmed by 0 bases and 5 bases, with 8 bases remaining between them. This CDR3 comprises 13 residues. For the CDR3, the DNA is TGTGCCAGCAGCTTGGCGCCTAGGACTGAAGCTTTCTTT. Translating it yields CASSLAPRTEAFF.

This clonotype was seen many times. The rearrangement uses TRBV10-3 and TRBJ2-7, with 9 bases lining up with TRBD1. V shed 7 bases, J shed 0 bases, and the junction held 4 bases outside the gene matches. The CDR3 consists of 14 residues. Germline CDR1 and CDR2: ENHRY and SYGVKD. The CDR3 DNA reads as TGTGCCATCAACCCGGGACAGGGCTCCTACGAGCAGTACTTC. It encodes CAINPGQGSYEQYF.

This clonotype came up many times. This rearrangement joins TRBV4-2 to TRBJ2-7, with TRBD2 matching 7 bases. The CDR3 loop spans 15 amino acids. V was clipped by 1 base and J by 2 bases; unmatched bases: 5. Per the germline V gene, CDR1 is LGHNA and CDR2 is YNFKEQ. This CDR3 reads CASSQGLASTYEQYF. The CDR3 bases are TGTGCCAGCAGCCAAGGACTAGCCTCAACCTACGAGCAGTACTTC.

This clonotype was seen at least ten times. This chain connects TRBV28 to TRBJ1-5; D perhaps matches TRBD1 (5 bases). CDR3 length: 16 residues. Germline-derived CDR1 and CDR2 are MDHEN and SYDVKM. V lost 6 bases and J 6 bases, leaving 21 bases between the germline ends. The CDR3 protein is CASREEHGGMGQPQHF. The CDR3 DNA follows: TGTGCCAGCAGGGAGGAACACGGGGGGATGGGTCAGCCCCAGCATTTT.

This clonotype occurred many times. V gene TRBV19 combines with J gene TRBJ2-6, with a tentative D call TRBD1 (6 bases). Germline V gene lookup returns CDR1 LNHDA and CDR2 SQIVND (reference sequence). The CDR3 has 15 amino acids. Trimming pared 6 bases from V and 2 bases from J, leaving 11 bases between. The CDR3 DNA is TGTGCCAGTAGAGAACAGGGACCTGGGGCCAACGTCCTGACTTTC. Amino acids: CASREQGPGANVLTF.

The CDR3 here is CASRSRTVNYGYTF. DNA for the CDR3: TGTGCCAGCAGATCCCGGACAGTTAACTATGGCTACACCTTC. The rearrangement uses TRBV25-1 and TRBJ1-2, with D perhaps TRBD1 (6 bases). Per germline, CDR1 MGHDK and CDR2 SYGVNS. V shed 6 bases and J shed 1 base, with 12 bases lying between them. The CDR3 contains 14 residues.

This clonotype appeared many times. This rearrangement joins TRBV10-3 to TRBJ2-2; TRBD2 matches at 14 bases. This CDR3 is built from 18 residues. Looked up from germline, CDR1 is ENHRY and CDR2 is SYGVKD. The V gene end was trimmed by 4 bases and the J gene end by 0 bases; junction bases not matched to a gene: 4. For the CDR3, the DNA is TGTGCCATCAGTGGACGGACTAGCGGGGGGTCGAACACCGGGGAGCTGTTTTTT. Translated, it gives CAISGRTSGGSNTGELFF.

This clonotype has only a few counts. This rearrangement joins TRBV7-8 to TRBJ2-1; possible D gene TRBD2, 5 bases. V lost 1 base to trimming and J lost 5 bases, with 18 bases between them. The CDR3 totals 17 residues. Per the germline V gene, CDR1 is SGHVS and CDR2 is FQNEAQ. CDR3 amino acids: CASSLVASRRSHNEQFF. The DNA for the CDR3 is TGTGCCAGCAGCTTAGTTGCGTCTAGGAGGTCCCACAATGAGCAGTTCTTC.

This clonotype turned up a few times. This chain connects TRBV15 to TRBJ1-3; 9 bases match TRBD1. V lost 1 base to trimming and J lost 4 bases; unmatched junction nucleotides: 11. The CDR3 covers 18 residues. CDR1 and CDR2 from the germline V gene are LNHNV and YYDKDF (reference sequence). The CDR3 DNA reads TGTGCCACCAGCAGAGCACCTAACACAGGGGGCTCCGGAAACACCATATATTTT. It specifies CATSRAPNTGGSGNTIYF.

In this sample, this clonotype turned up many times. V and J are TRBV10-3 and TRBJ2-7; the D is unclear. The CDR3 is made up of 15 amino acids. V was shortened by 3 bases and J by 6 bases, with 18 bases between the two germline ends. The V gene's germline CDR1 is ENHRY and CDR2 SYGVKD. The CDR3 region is CAISDGQQLNGEQYF. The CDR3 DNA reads TGTGCCATCAGTGACGGGCAACAGCTAAATGGCGAGCAGTACTTC.

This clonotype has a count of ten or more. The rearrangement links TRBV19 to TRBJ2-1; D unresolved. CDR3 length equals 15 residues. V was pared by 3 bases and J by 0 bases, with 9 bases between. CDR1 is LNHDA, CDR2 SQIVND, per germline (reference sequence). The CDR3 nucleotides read TGTGCCAGTAGTATCGCCGCGAGCTCCTACAATGAGCAGTTCTTC. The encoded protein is CASSIAASSYNEQFF.

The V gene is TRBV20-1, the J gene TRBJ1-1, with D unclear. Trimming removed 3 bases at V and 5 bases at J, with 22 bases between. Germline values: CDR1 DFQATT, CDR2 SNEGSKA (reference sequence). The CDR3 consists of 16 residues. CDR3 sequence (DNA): TGCAGTGCTAGGCCGGCCCGGATACTGGGAGGTACTGAAGCTTTCTTT. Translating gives CSARPARILGGTEAFF.

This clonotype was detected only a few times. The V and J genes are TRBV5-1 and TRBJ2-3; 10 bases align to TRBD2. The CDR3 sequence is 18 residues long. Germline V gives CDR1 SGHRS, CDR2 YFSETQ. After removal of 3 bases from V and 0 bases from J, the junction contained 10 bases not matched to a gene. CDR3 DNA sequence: TGCGCCAGCAGCTCTTTAGCGGGGGGTTTGACTAGCACAGATACGCAGTATTTT. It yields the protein CASSSLAGGLTSTDTQYF.

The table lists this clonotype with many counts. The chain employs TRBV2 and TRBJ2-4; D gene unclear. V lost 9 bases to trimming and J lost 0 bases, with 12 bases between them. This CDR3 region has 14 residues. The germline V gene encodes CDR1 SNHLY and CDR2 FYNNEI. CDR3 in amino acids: CASRRWLAKNIQYF. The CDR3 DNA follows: TGTGCCAGTAGGCGGTGGCTAGCCAAAAACATTCAGTACTTC.

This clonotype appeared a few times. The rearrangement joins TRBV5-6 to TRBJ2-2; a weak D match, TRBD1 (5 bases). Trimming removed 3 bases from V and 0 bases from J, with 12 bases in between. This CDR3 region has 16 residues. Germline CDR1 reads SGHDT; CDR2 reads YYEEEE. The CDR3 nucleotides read TGTGCCAGCAGCTACGGCGGACACCCGAACACCGGGGAGCTGTTTTTT. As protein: CASSYGGHPNTGELFF.

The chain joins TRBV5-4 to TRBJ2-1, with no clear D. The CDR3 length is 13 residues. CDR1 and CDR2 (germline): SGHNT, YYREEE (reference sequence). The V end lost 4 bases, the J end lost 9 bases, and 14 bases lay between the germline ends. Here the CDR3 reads CASSQDVSIEQFF. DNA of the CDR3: TGTGCCAGCAGCCAAGATGTGAGCATTGAGCAGTTCTTC.